This T cell receptor (beta chain) was recorded in a study of identical twins. The CDR3 contains 11 residues. Trimming took 4 bases from V and 8 from J; bases not matched to a gene: 1. Per the germline V gene, CDR1 is SQVTM and CDR2 is ANQGSEA. General observations from the study: Twins showed weaker excess sharing in their beta out-of-frame sequences.

As to this clonotype: Its antigen is currently unknown.

TCRdb called the 5' RACE reads again in MiXCR, with one record for every CDR3 protein. In the table there are 450,000 or so distinct CDR3 sequences, 14% of which are singletons. This sample was also put to use in a study of yellow fever vaccine responses in identical twins.

The sequencing input was CD4+ T cells sorted from blood. The rearrangement uses TRBV29-1 and TRBJ1-2; 10 nucleotides line up with TRBD1. This TCR came from a woman aged 18-30 years in good health. CDR3 sequence (DNA): TGCAGCGTTGGGACAGGGGGAGGCTACACCTTC. Translating gives CSVGTGGGYTF.